This T cell receptor beta chain was profiled in a study of shared clonotypes between healthy human individuals. The CDR3 has 15 residues. The germline V gene has CDR1 SNHLY and CDR2 FYNNEI. V was clipped by 7 bases and J by 3 bases, with 13 bases between them. Each subset's genomic DNA was shared equally among a number of immunoSEQ plates. Generated by immunoSEQ multiplex PCR, the TCRdb table keeps only in-frame clones and is missing some. The data show 730,000 or so clones, with about 78% seen just once and 1.8% held by the top ten. Sequencing was carried out using memory CD4+ T cells sorted from blood. Subset described: CD45RA-negative fraction. This TCR came from a woman in her twenties or thirties in good health. The V and J genes are TRBV2 and TRBJ2-6; D not resolved. This chain's CDR3 is CASTDKGGGANVLTF. CDR3 coding DNA: TGTGCCAGCACCGATAAAGGTGGTGGGGCCAACGTCCTGACTTTC.